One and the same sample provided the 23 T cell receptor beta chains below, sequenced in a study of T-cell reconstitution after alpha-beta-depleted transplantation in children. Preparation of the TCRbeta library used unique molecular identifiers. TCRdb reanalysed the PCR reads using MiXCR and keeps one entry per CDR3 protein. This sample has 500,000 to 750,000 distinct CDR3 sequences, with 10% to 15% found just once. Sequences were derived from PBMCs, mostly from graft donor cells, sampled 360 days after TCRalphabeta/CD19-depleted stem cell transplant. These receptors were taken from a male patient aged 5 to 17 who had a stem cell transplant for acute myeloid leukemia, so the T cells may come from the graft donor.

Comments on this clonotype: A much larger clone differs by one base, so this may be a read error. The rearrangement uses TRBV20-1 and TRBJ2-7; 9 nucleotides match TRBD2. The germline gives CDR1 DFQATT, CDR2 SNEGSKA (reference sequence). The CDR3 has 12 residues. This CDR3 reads CRGSGTSCEQYF. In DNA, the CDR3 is TGCAGAGGATCCGGGACTAGCTGCGAGCAGTACTTC.

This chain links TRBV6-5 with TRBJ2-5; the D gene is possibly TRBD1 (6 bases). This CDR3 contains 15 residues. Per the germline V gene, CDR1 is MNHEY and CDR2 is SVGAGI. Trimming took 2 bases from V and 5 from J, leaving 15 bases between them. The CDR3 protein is CASSYPNPRGETQYF. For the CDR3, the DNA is TGTGCCAGCAGTTACCCTAATCCTAGGGGGGAGACCCAGTACTTC.

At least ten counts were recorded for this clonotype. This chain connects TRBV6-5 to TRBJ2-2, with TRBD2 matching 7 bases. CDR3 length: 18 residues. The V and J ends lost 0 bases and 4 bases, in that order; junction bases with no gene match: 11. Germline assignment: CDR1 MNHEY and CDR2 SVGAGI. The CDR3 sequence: CASSYSRVLAGVTGELFF. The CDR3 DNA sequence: TGTGCCAGCAGTTACTCGAGGGTCTTAGCGGGTGTCACCGGGGAGCTGTTTTTT.

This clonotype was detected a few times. The CDR3: CASSLRGVEAFF. For the CDR3, the DNA is TGTGCCAGCAGCTTAAGGGGGGTTGAAGCTTTCTTT. The gene calls are TRBV7-2 and TRBJ1-1; D might be TRBD1 (6 bases). The CDR3 has 12 residues. V was pared by 2 bases and J by 7 bases, with 8 bases between. The V gene's germline CDR1 is SGHTA and CDR2 FQGNSA. The entire variable domain, with the rest obtained from reference TRBV7-2 and TRBJ1-1, is as follows: GAGVSQSPSNKVTEKGKDVELRCDPISGHTALYWYRQSLGQGLEFLIYFQGNSAPDKSGLPSDRFSAERTGGSVSTLTIQRTQQEDSAVYLCASSLRGVEAFFGQGTRLTVV.

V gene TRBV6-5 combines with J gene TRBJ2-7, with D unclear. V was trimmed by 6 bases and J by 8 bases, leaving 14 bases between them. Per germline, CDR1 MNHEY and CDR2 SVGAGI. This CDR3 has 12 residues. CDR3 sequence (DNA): TGTGCCAGCAGCCCCGGGCGGACGCAGCAGTACTTC. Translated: CASSPGRTQQYF.

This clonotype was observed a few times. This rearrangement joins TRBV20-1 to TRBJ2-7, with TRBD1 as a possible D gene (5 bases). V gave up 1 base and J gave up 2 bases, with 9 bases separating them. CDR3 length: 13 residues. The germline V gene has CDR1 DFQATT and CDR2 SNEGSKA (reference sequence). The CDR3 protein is CSARGRQPYEQYF. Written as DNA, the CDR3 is TGCAGTGCTAGAGGCCGACAGCCCTACGAGCAGTACTTC.

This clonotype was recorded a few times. The CDR3 is CASSPTASRNIQYF. DNA for the CDR3: TGCGCCAGCAGCCCCACAGCCTCAAGAAACATTCAGTACTTC. The chain is built from TRBV4-3 and TRBJ2-4; D is unresolved. With 4 bases removed from V and 6 bases from J, the gap between germline ends came to 13 bases. Germline V lookup: CDR1 LGHNA, CDR2 YSLEER. CDR3 length equals 14 residues.

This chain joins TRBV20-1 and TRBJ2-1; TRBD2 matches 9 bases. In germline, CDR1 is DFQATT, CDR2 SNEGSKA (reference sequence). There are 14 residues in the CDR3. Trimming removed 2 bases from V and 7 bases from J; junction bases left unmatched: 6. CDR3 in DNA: TGCAGTGCTAGAATAGCGGGAGCAGCGAATGAGCAGTTCTTC. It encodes CSARIAGAANEQFF.

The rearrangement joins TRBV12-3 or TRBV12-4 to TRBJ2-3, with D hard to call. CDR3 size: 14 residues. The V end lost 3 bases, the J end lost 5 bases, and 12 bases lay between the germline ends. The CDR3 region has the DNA TGTGCCAGCAGTTTTCAAGCGAGAATAGATACGCAGTATTTT. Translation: CASSFQARIDTQYF.

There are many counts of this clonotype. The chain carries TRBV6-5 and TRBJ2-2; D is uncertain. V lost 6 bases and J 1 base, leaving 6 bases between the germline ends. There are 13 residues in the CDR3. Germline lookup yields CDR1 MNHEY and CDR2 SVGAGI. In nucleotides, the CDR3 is TGTGCCAGCAGAGTAAGGAACACCGGGGAGCTGTTTTTT. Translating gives CASRVRNTGELFF.

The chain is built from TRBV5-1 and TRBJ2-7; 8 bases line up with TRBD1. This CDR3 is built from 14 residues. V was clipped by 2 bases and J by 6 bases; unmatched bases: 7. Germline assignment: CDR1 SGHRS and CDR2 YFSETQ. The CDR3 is CASSLPGQEGEQYF. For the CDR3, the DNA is TGCGCCAGCAGCTTACCGGGACAGGAAGGCGAGCAGTACTTC.

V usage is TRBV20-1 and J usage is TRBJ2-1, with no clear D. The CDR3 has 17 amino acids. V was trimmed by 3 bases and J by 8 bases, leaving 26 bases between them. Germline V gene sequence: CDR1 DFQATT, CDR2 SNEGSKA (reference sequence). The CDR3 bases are TGCAGTGCTAGCGTCCTCATCGACCATGGTCGTTATCATGAGCAGTTCTTC. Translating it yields CSASVLIDHGRYHEQFF.

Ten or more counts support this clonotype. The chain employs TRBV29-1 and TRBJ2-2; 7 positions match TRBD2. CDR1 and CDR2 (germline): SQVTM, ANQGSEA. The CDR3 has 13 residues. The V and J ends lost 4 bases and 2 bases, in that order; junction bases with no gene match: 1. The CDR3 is CSVGLANTGELFF. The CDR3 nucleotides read TGCAGCGTTGGACTAGCTAACACCGGGGAGCTGTTTTTT.

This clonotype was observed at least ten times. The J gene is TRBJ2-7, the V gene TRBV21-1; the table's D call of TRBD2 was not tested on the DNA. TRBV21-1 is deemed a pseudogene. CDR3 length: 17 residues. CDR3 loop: CASKLAGGPNSSYEQYF. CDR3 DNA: TGTGCCAGCAAACTAGCGGGAGGCCCTAATAGCTCCTACGAGCAGTACTTC.

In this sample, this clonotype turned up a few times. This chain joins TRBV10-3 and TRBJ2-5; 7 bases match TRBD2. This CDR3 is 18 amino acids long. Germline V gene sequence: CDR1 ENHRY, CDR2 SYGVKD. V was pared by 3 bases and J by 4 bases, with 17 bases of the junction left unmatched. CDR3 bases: TGTGCCATCAGTGATGGTTTTGGCGGGAGCGGAGCCGTAGAGACCCAGTACTTC. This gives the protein CAISDGFGGSGAVETQYF.

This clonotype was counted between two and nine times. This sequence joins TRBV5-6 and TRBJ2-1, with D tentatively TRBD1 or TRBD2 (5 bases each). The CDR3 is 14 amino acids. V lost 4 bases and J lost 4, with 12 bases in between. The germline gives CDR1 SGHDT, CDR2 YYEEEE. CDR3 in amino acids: CASSAGTEYNEQFF. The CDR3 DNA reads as TGTGCCAGCAGCGCCGGGACGGAGTACAATGAGCAGTTCTTC.

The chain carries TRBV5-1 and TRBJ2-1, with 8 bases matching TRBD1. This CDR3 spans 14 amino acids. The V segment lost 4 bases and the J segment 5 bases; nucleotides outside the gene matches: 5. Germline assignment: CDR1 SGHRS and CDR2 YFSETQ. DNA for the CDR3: TGCGCCAGCAGCCAGGGACAGGTTAACAATGAGCAGTTCTTC. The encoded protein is CASSQGQVNNEQFF.

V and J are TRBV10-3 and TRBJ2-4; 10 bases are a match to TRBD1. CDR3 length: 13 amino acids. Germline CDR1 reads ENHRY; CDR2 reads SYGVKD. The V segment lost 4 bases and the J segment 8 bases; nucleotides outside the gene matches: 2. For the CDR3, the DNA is TGTGCCATCAGTGCCGGGACAGGGGACATTCAGTACTTC. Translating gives CAISAGTGDIQYF.

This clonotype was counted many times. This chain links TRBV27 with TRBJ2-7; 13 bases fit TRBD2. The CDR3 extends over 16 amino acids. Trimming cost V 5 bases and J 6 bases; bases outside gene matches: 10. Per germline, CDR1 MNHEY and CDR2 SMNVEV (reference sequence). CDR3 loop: CASSLLAGGQFGEQYF. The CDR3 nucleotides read TGTGCCAGCAGTCTACTAGCGGGAGGGCAATTTGGCGAGCAGTACTTC.

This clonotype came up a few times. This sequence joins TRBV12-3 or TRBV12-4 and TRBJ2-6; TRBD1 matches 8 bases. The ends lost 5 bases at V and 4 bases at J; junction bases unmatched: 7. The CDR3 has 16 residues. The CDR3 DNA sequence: TGTGCCAGCAGTCCCCAGGGGGCGCCAGGGGCCAACGTCCTGACTTTC. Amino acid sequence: CASSPQGAPGANVLTF.

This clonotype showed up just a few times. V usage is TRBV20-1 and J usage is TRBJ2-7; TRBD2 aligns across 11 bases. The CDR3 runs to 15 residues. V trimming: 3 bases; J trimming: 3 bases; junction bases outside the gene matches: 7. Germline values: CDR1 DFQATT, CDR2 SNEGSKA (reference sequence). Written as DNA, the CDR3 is TGCAGTGCTAGGGGTCTAGCGGGAGGCCTCTACGAGCAGTACTTC. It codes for CSARGLAGGLYEQYF.

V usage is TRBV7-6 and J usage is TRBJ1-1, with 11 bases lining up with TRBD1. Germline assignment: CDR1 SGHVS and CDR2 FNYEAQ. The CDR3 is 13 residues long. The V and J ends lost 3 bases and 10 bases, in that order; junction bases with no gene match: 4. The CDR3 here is CASSLRGQGGAFF. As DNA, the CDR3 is TGTGCCAGCAGCTTGAGGGGACAGGGGGGAGCTTTCTTT.

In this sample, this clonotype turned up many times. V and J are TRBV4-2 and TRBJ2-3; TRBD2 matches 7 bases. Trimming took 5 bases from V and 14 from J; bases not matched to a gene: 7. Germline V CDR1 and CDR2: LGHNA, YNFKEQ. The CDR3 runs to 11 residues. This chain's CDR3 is CASSGGGEGYF. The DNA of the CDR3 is TGTGCCAGCAGCGGCGGGGGAGAAGGGTATTTT.